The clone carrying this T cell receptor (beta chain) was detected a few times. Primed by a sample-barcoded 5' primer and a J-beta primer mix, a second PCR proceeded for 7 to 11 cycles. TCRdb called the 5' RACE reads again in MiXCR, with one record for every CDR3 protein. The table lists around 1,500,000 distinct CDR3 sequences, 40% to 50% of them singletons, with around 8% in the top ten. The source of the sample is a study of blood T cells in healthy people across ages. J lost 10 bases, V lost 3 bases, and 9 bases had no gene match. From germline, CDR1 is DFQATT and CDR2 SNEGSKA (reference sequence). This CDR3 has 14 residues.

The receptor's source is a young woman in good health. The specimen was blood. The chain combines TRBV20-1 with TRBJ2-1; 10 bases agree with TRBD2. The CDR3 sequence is CSASSSGSYGEQFF. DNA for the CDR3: TGCAGTGCTAGTTCTAGCGGGAGCTATGGGGAGCAGTTCTTC.